What follows are 32 T cell receptor beta chains derived from one specimen sequenced in a study of blood T cell repertoires in COVID-19. Libraries were prepared by immunoSEQ multiplex PCR; TCRdb keeps only in-frame clonotypes and omits some of them. This sample has about 140,000 clones; 84% occur once, and the top ten carry about 8.9%. The sample was peripheral blood. These receptors all stem from a man aged 30 to 39 with COVID-19, enrolled during active disease.

The J gene is TRBJ2-3, the V gene TRBV9; TRBD2 matches at 7 bases. J was trimmed by 6 bases and V by 0 bases; bases with no gene match: 10. Looked up from germline, CDR1 is SGDLS and CDR2 is YYNGEE. The CDR3 extends over 16 amino acids. The CDR3 region has the DNA TGTGCCAGCAGCGTAGAGGGGACTACGGGTACGGATACGCAGTATTTT. This sequence encodes CASSVEGTTGTDTQYF.

The chain joins TRBV2 to TRBJ2-1; D perhaps matches TRBD1 (5 bases). Deletions cut 8 bases from V and 3 bases from J, with 14 bases between. CDR3 length: 14 residues. CDR1 and CDR2 from the germline V gene are SNHLY and FYNNEI. The CDR3 coding sequence is TGTGCCAGCCTACCGGACATCGTCTACAATGAGCAGTTCTTC. Residues: CASLPDIVYNEQFF.

The V and J genes are TRBV10-1 and TRBJ2-1; a weak D match, TRBD2 (6 bases). With 9 bases removed from V and 8 bases from J, the gap between germline ends came to 20 bases. CDR1 is WNHNN, CDR2 SYGVQD, per germline (reference sequence). The CDR3 consists of 14 residues. CDR3 residues: CASAPGLLNDEQFF. As DNA, the CDR3 is TGCGCCAGTGCCCCGGGACTCCTCAACGATGAGCAGTTCTTC.

The V gene is TRBV28, the J gene TRBJ2-5; perhaps TRBD1 as D (6 bases). The CDR3 spans 12 residues. CDR1 MDHEN and CDR2 SYDVKM come from the germline V gene. V was shortened by 5 bases and J by 10 bases, with 14 bases between the two germline ends. For the CDR3, the DNA is TGTGCCAGCAGTCCCACCACAGGGAACCAGTACTTC. Encoded protein: CASSPTTGNQYF.

This chain links TRBV10-3 with TRBJ2-3; D may be TRBD2 (6 bases). From germline, CDR1 is ENHRY and CDR2 SYGVKD. The CDR3 runs 15 residues. Between the trimmed V and J ends, which lost 0 bases and 1 base, there was a span of 8 bases. CDR3 nucleotides: TGTGCCATCAGTGAGTCCACTAGCCGCACAGATACGCAGTATTTT. Its protein product is CAISESTSRTDTQYF.

The chain combines TRBV29-1 with TRBJ2-5; 9 bases are shared with TRBD2. Germline assignment: CDR1 SQVTM and CDR2 ANQGSEA. The CDR3 totals 14 residues. The V segment lost 5 bases and the J segment 4 bases; nucleotides outside the gene matches: 8. The CDR3 loop is CSVLYSGRGETQYF. The CDR3 DNA reads TGCAGCGTTCTATATAGCGGGAGAGGAGAGACCCAGTACTTC.

The chain recombines TRBV30 with TRBJ1-4; perhaps TRBD1 as D (5 bases). V lost 5 bases and J 8 bases, leaving 18 bases between the germline ends. CDR1 GTSNPN and CDR2 SVGIG come from the germline V gene (reference sequence). CDR3 length: 14 residues. The CDR3, as DNA: TGTGCCTGGGCCCCCCTAGGGGCTTGGGAAAAACTGTTTTTT. It codes for CAWAPLGAWEKLFF. Full variable domain (missing parts from reference TRBV30 and TRBJ1-4): SQTIHQWPATLVQPVGSPLSLECTVEGTSNPNLYWYRQAAGRGLQLLFYSVGIGQISSEVPQNLSASRPQDRQFILSSKKLLLSDSGFYLCAWAPLGAWEKLFFGSGTQLSVL.

This clone occurred once. This CDR3 is CASSPQGRYSYEQYF. The CDR3 DNA reads TGTGCCAGCTCACCACAGGGGCGATACTCCTACGAGCAGTACTTC. The chain employs TRBV18 and TRBJ2-7; possible D gene TRBD1, 5 bases. Trimming removed 1 base at V and 0 bases at J, with 10 bases between. This CDR3 region has 15 residues. CDR1 is KGHSH and CDR2 is LQKENI in the germline V gene.

The count of this clone is one. The J gene is TRBJ2-1, the V gene TRBV5-1, with D maybe TRBD1 (6 bases). V was clipped by 1 base and J by 8 bases, with 16 bases between them. The germline V gene has CDR1 SGHRS and CDR2 YFSETQ. The CDR3 sequence is 15 residues long. CDR3: CASSLNRAQGDEQFF. The CDR3 nucleotides are TGCGCCAGCAGCTTGAACAGGGCCCAAGGGGATGAGCAGTTCTTC.

V usage is TRBV2 and J usage is TRBJ1-5; D ambiguous. The CDR3 covers 14 residues. Germline V CDR1 and CDR2: SNHLY, FYNNEI. V shed 3 bases and J shed 3 bases, with 9 bases lying between them. CDR3 residues: CASSDNLNNQPQHF. For the CDR3, the DNA is TGTGCCAGCAGTGACAACCTAAACAATCAGCCCCAGCATTTT.

CDR3 sequence: CATSRARDVKNIQYF. Written as DNA, the CDR3 is TGTGCCACCAGCAGAGCCAGGGATGTCAAAAACATTCAGTACTTC. The rearrangement joins TRBV15 to TRBJ2-4; D possibly corresponds to TRBD1 (5 bases). The V end lost 1 base, the J end lost 3 bases, and 10 bases lay between the germline ends. Per germline, CDR1 LNHNV and CDR2 YYDKDF (reference sequence). The CDR3 has 15 amino acids.

This chain uses TRBV18 with TRBJ1-4; no reliable D call. V lost 6 bases and J lost 3, with 14 bases in between. The germline gives CDR1 KGHSH, CDR2 LQKENI. This CDR3 comprises 15 residues. CDR3 in amino acids: CASSLFRESNEKLFF. The CDR3 DNA reads as TGTGCCAGCTCCCTCTTCCGGGAATCTAATGAAAAACTGTTTTTT.

V is TRBV19 and J is TRBJ2-5; 7 bases agree with TRBD1. In germline, CDR1 is LNHDA, CDR2 SQIVND (reference sequence). V was pared by 3 bases and J by 7 bases, with 8 bases of the junction left unmatched. This CDR3 is built from 14 residues. The CDR3 region has the DNA TGTGCCAGTAGTATGGGACAGTTTGGGGGGACCCAGTACTTC. Residues: CASSMGQFGGTQYF.

The V call is TRBV11-2, the J call TRBJ1-2, with 11 positions matching TRBD1. The germline V gene has CDR1 SGHAT and CDR2 FQNNGV. CDR3 size: 15 residues. The V and J ends lost 7 bases and 8 bases, in that order; junction bases with no gene match: 12. In nucleotides, the CDR3 is TGTGCCAGCACCTACGTCGGACAGGGGGCGCAGGGCTACACCTTC. Encoded protein: CASTYVGQGAQGYTF.

This chain joins TRBV7-2 and TRBJ2-5; 9 nucleotides agree with TRBD2. The V gene end was trimmed by 5 bases and the J gene end by 4 bases; junction bases not matched to a gene: 14. Germline V CDR1 and CDR2: SGHTA, FQGNSA. The CDR3 contains 17 residues. The chain's CDR3 is CASSHQISGSFGETQYF. The CDR3 DNA reads TGTGCCAGCAGCCATCAAATTAGCGGGAGTTTTGGAGAGACCCAGTACTTC.

The V and J genes are TRBV12-3 or TRBV12-4 and TRBJ1-3; TRBD1 might be the D (5 bases). This CDR3 contains 13 residues. The V end lost 11 bases, the J end lost 3 bases, and 14 bases lay between the germline ends. The CDR3 coding sequence is TGTGCCTCCAGGGTTTCTTATGGAAACACCATATATTTT. The encoded protein is CASRVSYGNTIYF.

The chain uses TRBV6-2 or TRBV6-3 and TRBJ2-1; TRBD2 matches 7 bases. The ends lost 0 bases at V and 1 base at J; junction bases unmatched: 6. The germline CDR1 and CDR2 sequences are MNHEY and SVGEGT. This CDR3 comprises 17 residues. The CDR3 DNA reads as TGTGCCAGCAGTTACTCGATCCATAGCGGGTCCTACAATGAGCAGTTCTTC. This gives the protein CASSYSIHSGSYNEQFF.

This clone was seen a few times. V usage is TRBV7-6 and J usage is TRBJ2-1, with 8 bases aligning to TRBD2. The V gene's germline CDR1 is SGHVS and CDR2 FNYEAQ. This CDR3 is 15 amino acids long. Trimming at V came to 5 bases and at J to 0 bases, leaving 3 bases not matched to a gene. The CDR3, as DNA: TGTGCCAGCAGCGTTAGCGGGGCCTCCTACAATGAGCAGTTCTTC. Amino acids: CASSVSGASYNEQFF. Filled out from reference TRBV7-6 and TRBJ2-1, the complete variable domain reads GAGVSQSPRYKVTKRGQDVALRCDPISGHVSLYWYRQALGQGPEFLTYFNYEAQQDKSGLPNDRFSAERPEGSISTLTIQRTEQRDSAMYRCASSVSGASYNEQFFGPGTRLTVL.

The chain is built from TRBV5-8 and TRBJ1-2; D possibly corresponds to TRBD1 (5 bases). Germline V gene data show CDR1 as SGHTS and CDR2 as YDEGEE. The CDR3 is made up of 13 amino acids. V was shortened by 4 bases and J by 6 bases, with 13 bases between the two germline ends. The CDR3, as DNA: TGTGCCAGCAGCCCAGGGTCCACCCATGGCTACACCTTC. Translation: CASSPGSTHGYTF. Full variable domain (rest looked up from reference TRBV5-8 and TRBJ1-2): EAGVTQSPTHLIKTRGQQATLRCSPISGHTSVYWYQQALGLGLQFLLWYDEGEERNRGNFPPRFSGRQFPNYSSELNVNALELEDSALYLCASSPGSTHGYTFGSGTRLTVV.

This clone was found a few times. The chain joins TRBV28 to TRBJ2-3; 12 bases map to TRBD2. CDR3 length: 17 residues. CDR1 is MDHEN, CDR2 SYDVKM, per germline. J gave up 6 bases and V 5 bases, and 12 bases lay outside the gene matches. The CDR3 DNA follows: TGTGCCAGCAGTCCGATGACCGGGACTAGCGGGTTTGATACGCAGTATTTT. Translating it yields CASSPMTGTSGFDTQYF. The full variable domain, in which reference TRBV28 and TRBJ2-3 provide the parts outside the CDR3, is DVKVTQSSRYLVKRTGEKVFLECVQDMDHENMFWYRQDPGLGLRLIYFSYDVKMKEKGDIPEGYSVSREKKERFSLILESASTNQTSMYLCASSPMTGTSGFDTQYFGPGTRLTVL.

The chain has TRBV2 and TRBJ1-5; 9 bases are shared with TRBD1. CDR3 length: 13 amino acids. After removal of 6 bases from V and 5 bases from J, the junction contained 2 bases not matched to a gene. Germline V CDR1 and CDR2: SNHLY, FYNNEI. The CDR3 nucleotides are TGTGCCAGCAGGCGACAGGGGGATCAGCCCCAGCATTTT. It yields the protein CASRRQGDQPQHF.

This chain joins TRBV4-2 and TRBJ2-1; 12 bases map to TRBD2. The CDR3 is made up of 17 amino acids. Germline trimming cut 5 bases from V and 1 base from J; bases unmatched to any gene: 6. Germline CDR1 and CDR2: LGHNA and YNFKEQ. The CDR3 bases are TGTGCCAGCAGCAACCGACTAGCGGGAGCGTCCTACAATGAGCAGTTCTTC. It specifies CASSNRLAGASYNEQFF.

V gene TRBV7-2 combines with J gene TRBJ1-2, with D unclear. The CDR3 is 13 residues long. Germline lookup yields CDR1 SGHTA and CDR2 FQGNSA. V was cut by 2 bases and J by 5 bases, with 9 bases left in between. CDR3 loop: CASSLQLLYGYTF. The CDR3 nucleotides read TGTGCCAGCAGCTTACAACTACTTTATGGCTACACCTTC.

J is TRBJ1-1 and V is TRBV18, with D maybe TRBD1 (6 bases). V gave up 5 bases and J gave up 1 base, with 14 bases separating them. There are 15 residues in the CDR3. Germline CDR1 and CDR2: KGHSH and LQKENI. CDR3 sequence reads: CASSTNRDTNTEAFF. The CDR3 DNA is TGTGCCAGCTCAACTAACCGGGACACGAACACTGAAGCTTTCTTT. Complete variable domain (other parts from reference TRBV18 and TRBJ1-1): NAGVMQNPRHLVRRRGQEARLRCSPMKGHSHVYWYRQLPEEGLKFMVYLQKENIIDESGMPKERFSAEFPKEGPSILRIQQVVRGDSAAYFCASSTNRDTNTEAFFGQGTRLTVV.

The chain has TRBV15 and TRBJ2-7; the D gene is possibly TRBD1 (5 bases). Between the trimmed V and J ends, which lost 1 base and 4 bases, there was a span of 11 bases. From germline, CDR1 is LNHNV and CDR2 YYDKDF (reference sequence). The length of the CDR3 is 14 residues. CDR3 sequence (DNA): TGTGCCACCAGCAGAGGGGCCACAGGTTACGAGCAGTACTTC. Translated: CATSRGATGYEQYF.

The rearrangement uses TRBV30 and TRBJ2-7; the match to TRBD1 covers 9 bases. The CDR3 consists of 16 residues. CDR1 and CDR2 from the germline V gene are GTSNPN and SVGIG (reference sequence). After removal of 3 bases from V and 3 bases from J, the junction contained 12 bases not matched to a gene. The CDR3 coding sequence is TGTGCCTGGAGGGCGGCGGTAGACAGGGGGGTCTACGAGCAGTACTTC. Translated, it gives CAWRAAVDRGVYEQYF.

V usage is TRBV27 and J usage is TRBJ1-2; the match to TRBD1 covers 8 bases. This CDR3 contains 15 residues. The ends lost 5 bases at V and 5 bases at J; junction bases unmatched: 10. From germline, CDR1 is MNHEY and CDR2 SMNVEV (reference sequence). In DNA form, the CDR3 reads TGTGCCAGCAGTCCATCCGCCGGGACAGGTTATGGCTACACCTTC. Translated, it gives CASSPSAGTGYGYTF.

The J gene is TRBJ1-4, the V gene TRBV7-9; 7 positions match TRBD1. Per the germline V gene, CDR1 is SEHNR and CDR2 is FQNEAQ (reference sequence). The CDR3 loop spans 15 amino acids. With 1 base clipped from V and 2 bases from J, the junction kept 1 base outside the gene matches. The CDR3 sequence is CASSLEGGTNEKLFF. DNA for the CDR3: TGTGCCAGCAGCTTAGAAGGGGGCACTAATGAAAAACTGTTTTTT.

This clone occurred once. The chain employs TRBV27 and TRBJ2-5, with 10 bases fitting TRBD2. Germline values: CDR1 MNHEY, CDR2 SMNVEV (reference sequence). The CDR3 covers 14 residues. Trimming took 2 bases from V and 5 from J; bases not matched to a gene: 2. Here the CDR3 reads CASSLSGRAETQYF. The DNA of the CDR3 is TGTGCCAGCAGTTTAAGCGGGAGGGCGGAGACCCAGTACTTC.

The chain carries TRBV6-6 and TRBJ2-1, with no clear D. The germline CDR1 and CDR2 sequences are MNHNY and SVGAGI (reference sequence). The V end was cut by 7 bases, the J end by 4 bases, with 5 bases between. The CDR3 loop spans 11 amino acids. The CDR3 DNA is TGTGCCAGCACCAATTACAATGAGCAGTTCTTC. Residues: CASTNYNEQFF.

The chain couples TRBV7-9 to TRBJ2-7; perhaps TRBD1 as D (5 bases). The V gene's germline CDR1 is SEHNR and CDR2 FQNEAQ (reference sequence). This CDR3 has 13 residues. The ends were cut back, 5 bases at V and 3 bases at J, with 11 bases in the middle. CDR3 in DNA: TGTGCCAGCAGCCCGTCGACAGTCTACGAGCAGTACTTC. It translates to CASSPSTVYEQYF.

The gene calls are TRBV5-4 and TRBJ2-2; TRBD2 agrees at 12 bases. The CDR3 is 17 residues long. Looked up from germline, CDR1 is SGHNT and CDR2 is YYREEE (reference sequence). Losses at the gene ends were 4 bases for V and 7 bases for J; bases not matched to a gene: 11. The CDR3 bases are TGTGCCAGCAGCCGAGTCCTAGCGGGAGGGCCCGGCGGGGAGCTGTTTTTT. This sequence encodes CASSRVLAGGPGGELFF.